The present entry profiles one T cell receptor beta chain with its context. Its target antigen remains unknown. Base-call qualities are not available, and no considerably larger clone is one nucleotide away. The germline ends are 15 bases apart after V is trimmed by 0 bases and J by 0 bases. The CDR3, cysteine through phenylalanine, is 18 amino acids long. The only DNA kept is the CDR3, 54 bases in frame from the first base. The germline V gene provides CDR1 MGHDK and CDR2 SYGVNS. This sample is part of a study of blood T cell repertoires in COVID-19 (dated by TCRdb to the early 2020s). Some background on the complete study: Samples covering the acute and convalescent phases of COVID-19 were provided by collaborators in the United States, Italy and Spain. Samples came from the ongoing ImmuneRACE study (first 160 participants) plus 1,254 subjects from 6 global collaborators. The repertoires were made available in a free public database intended to serve as a resource for research on the immune response to SARS-CoV-2. Nearly every sample came with metadata listing a de-identified subject ID, COVID-19 status, age in years and sex. The prospective study material was composed of cDNA or gDNA derived from T cells, B-cell-depleted T cells, or PBMCs. HLA class I and class II types, where available, came from metadata supplied by the sample provider rather than from assay-based typing. Deeply sampled blood TCRbeta repertoires from subjects exposed to, actively infected with, or recovered from COVID-19 were included in the dataset. What the study reported, not specific to this receptor: How much clinical and demographic metadata was included differed by source and by participant, and the metadata was provided uncurated.

TCRbeta CDR3 regions were amplified from genomic DNA by means of the immunoSEQ Assay, a bias-controlled multiplex PCR. The original methods were these. Nucleated cell counts per sample were estimated from amplification of reference gene primers within the assay. Sequence reads were collapsed and filtered to measure the absolute abundance of every unique TCRbeta CDR3 rearrangement. For each sample, productive Simpson clonality was calculated as the square root of Simpson's diversity index over productive rearrangements. TCRdb holds this immuneACCESS table with in-frame rearrangements only. Some clones are missing; in checked studies, unresolved V genes explain under half, and the rest has no known cause. The V and J calls and clone size were taken over from that table, and D and trimming were inferred from the DNA. The sample table contains roughly 400,000 clones; only one count was recorded for 80% to 90% of them. The ten largest account for 10% of the sample.

Enrolling through a virtual design, the prospective study's participants ranged in age from roughly 18 to 100 years and lived across roughly 23 United States geographic areas. Cohort assignment in the prospective study relied on participant-reported clinical history from a screening survey and a study questionnaire. ImmuneRACE Cohort 3 recovered participants were defined by two consecutive negative NP/OP PCR tests, healthcare professional clearance, or symptom resolution. In the prospective study, mobile phlebotomists collected whole blood, serum and a nasopharyngeal or oropharyngeal swab from each participant. Participants in the prospective study had the option to provide additional blood draws and questionnaires over a roughly 2-month period. Before DNA extraction, prospective study blood samples were shipped either frozen or at room temperature.

The sequenced material came from PBMCs or T cells enriched from blood (not recorded which). This TCR came from a woman aged 50 to 65 who had recovered from COVID-19. The V and J segments used are TRBV25-1 and TRBJ1-5; the D segment cannot be called with confidence. The CDR3 reads CASSEYKTASPSNQPQHF. The sequenced DNA is TGTGCCAGCAGTGAATATAAAACAGCTTCTCCTAGCAATCAGCCCCAGCATTTT.